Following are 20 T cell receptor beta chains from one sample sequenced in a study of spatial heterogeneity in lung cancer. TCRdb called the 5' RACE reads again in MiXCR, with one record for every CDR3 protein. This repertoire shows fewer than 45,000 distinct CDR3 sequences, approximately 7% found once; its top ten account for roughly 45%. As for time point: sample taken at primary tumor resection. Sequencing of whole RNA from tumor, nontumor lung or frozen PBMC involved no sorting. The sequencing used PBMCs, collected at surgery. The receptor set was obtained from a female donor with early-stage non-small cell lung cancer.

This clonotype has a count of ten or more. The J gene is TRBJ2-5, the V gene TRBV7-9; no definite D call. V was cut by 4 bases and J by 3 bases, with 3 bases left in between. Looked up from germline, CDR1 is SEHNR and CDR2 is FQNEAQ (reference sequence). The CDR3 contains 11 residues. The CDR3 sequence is CASSSEETQYF. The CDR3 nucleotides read TGTGCCAGCAGCTCTGAAGAGACCCAGTACTTC.

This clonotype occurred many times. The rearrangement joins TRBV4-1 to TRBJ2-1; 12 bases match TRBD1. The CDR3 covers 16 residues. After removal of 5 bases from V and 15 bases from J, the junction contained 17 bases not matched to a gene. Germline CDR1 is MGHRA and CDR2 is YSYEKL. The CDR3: CASSSSRDRGRALRFF. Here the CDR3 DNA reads TGCGCCAGCAGCTCGTCCCGGGACAGGGGGCGAGCCCTTCGGTTCTTC.

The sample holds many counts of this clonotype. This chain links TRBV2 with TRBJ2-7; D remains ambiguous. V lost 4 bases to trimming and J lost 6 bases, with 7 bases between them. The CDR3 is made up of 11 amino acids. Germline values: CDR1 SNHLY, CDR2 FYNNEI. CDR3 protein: CASSVRSEQYF. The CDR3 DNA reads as TGTGCCAGCAGTGTGAGGAGCGAGCAGTACTTC.

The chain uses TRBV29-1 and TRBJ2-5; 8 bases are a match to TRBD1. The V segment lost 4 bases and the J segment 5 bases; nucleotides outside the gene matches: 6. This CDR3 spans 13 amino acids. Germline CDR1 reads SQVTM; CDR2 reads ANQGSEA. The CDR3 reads CSVGTGGRETQYF. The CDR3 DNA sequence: TGCAGCGTTGGCACAGGGGGGCGGGAGACCCAGTACTTC.

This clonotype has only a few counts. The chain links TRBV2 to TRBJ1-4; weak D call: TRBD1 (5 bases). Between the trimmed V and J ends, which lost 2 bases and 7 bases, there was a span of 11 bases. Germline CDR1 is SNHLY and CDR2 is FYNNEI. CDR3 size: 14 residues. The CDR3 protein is CASSERGRGEKLFF. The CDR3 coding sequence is TGTGCCAGCAGTGAACGGGGGAGGGGTGAAAAACTGTTTTTT.

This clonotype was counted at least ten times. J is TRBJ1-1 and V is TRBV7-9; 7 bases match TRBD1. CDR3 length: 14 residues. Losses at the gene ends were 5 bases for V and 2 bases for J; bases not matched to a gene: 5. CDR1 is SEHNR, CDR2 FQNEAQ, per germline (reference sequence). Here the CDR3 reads CASSQTGSNTEAFF. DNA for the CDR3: TGTGCCAGCAGCCAGACAGGGTCAAACACTGAAGCTTTCTTT.

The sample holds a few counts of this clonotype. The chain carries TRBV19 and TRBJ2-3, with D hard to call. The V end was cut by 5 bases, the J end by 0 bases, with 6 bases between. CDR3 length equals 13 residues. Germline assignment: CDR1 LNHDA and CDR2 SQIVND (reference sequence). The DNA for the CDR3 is TGTGCCAGTAGTGACACGAGCACAGATACGCAGTATTTT. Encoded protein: CASSDTSTDTQYF.

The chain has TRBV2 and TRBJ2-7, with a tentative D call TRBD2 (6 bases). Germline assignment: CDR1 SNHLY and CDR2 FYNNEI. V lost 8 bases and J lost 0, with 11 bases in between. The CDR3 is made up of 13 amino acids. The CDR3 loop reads CASVGGASYEQYF. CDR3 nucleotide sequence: TGTGCCAGCGTGGGAGGAGCCTCCTACGAGCAGTACTTC. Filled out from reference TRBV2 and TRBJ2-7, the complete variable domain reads EPEVTQTPSHQVTQMGQEVILRCVPISNHLYFYWYRQILGQKVEFLVSFYNNEISEKSEIFDDQFSVERPDGSNFTLKIRSTKLEDSAMYFCASVGGASYEQYFGPGTRLTVT.

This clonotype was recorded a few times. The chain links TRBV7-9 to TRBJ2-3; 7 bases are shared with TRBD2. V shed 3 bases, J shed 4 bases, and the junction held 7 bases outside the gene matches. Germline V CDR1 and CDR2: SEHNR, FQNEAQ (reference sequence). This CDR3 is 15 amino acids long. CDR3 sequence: CASSLGRVDADTQYF. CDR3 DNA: TGTGCCAGCAGCTTGGGGAGGGTAGATGCAGATACGCAGTATTTT.

The CDR3 region is CASTTMSSSVYPMGEQYF. In DNA form, the CDR3 reads TGTGCCAGCACTACTATGAGCTCTAGCGTCTACCCGATGGGCGAGCAGTACTTC. V usage is TRBV6-2 or TRBV6-3 and J usage is TRBJ2-7; TRBD2 is a possible D gene (6 bases). The CDR3 length is 18 residues. V was trimmed by 7 bases and J by 6 bases, leaving 31 bases between them. Germline V gives CDR1 MNHEY, CDR2 SVGEGT.

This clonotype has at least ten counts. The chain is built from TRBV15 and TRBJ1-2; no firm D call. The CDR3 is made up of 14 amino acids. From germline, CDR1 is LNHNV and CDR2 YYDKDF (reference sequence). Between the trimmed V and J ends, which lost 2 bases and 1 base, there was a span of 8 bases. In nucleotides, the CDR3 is TGTGCCACCAGCAGACAGGCTGATAACTATGGCTACACCTTC. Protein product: CATSRQADNYGYTF. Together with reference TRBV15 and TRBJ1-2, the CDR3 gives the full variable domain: DAMVIQNPRYQVTQFGKPVTLSCSQTLNHNVMYWYQQKSSQAPKLLFHYYDKDFNNEADTPDNFQSRRPNTSFCFLDIRSPGLGDTAMYLCATSRQADNYGYTFGSGTRLTVV.

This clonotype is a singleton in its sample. The CDR3: CASSLRVQNTEAFF. Written as DNA, the CDR3 is TGTGCCAGCAGCTTAAGGGTCCAGAACACTGAAGCTTTCTTT. The V and J genes are TRBV5-4 and TRBJ1-1, with D unclear. This CDR3 has 14 amino acids. The V and J ends lost 2 bases and 1 base respectively, with 9 bases between them. Germline lookup yields CDR1 SGHNT and CDR2 YYREEE (reference sequence).

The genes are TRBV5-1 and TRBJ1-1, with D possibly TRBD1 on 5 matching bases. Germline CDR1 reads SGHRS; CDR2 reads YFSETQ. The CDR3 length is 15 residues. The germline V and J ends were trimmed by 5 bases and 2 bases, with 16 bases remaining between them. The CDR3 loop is CASSKSGTVNTEAFF. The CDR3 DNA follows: TGCGCCAGCAGTAAATCAGGGACGGTAAACACTGAAGCTTTCTTT.

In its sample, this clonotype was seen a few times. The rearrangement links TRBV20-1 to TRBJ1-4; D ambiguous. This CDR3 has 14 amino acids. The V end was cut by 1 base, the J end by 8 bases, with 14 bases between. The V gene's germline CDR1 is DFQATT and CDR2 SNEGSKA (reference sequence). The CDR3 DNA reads TGCAGTGCTAGAGTGCGGAGGGAATACGAAAAACTGTTTTTT. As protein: CSARVRREYEKLFF.

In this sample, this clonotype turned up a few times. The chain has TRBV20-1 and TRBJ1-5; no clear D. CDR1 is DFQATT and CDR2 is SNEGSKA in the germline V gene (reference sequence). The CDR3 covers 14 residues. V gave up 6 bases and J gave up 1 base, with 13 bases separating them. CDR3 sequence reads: CSAPIPGSNQPQHF. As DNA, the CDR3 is TGCAGTGCACCTATACCTGGGAGCAATCAGCCCCAGCATTTT.

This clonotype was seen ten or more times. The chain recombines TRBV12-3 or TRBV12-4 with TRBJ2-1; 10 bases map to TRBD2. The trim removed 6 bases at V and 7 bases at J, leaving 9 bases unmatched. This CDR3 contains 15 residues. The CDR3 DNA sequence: TGTGCCAGCAGCCAAAGCGGGGGGGCCATAAATGAGCAGTTCTTC. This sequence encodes CASSQSGGAINEQFF.

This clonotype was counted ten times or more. The CDR3 coding sequence is TGTGCCAGCAGCCAGGCGCTAGGGCGGGGCTCCTACGAGCAGTACTTC. Its translation is CASSQALGRGSYEQYF. The V call is TRBV3-1, the J call TRBJ2-7; tentative D call: TRBD2 (6 bases). Trimming cost V 3 bases and J 0 bases, with 15 bases left between them. Germline lookup yields CDR1 LGHDT and CDR2 YNNKEL (reference sequence). CDR3 length: 16 residues.

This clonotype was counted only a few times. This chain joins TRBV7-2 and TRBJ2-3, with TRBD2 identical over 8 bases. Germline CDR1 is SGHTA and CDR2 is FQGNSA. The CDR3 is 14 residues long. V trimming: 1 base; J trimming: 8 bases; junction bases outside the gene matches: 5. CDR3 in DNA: TGTGCCAGCAGCTTAGGGACTAGCAGCGGTACGCAGTATTTT. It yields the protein CASSLGTSSGTQYF. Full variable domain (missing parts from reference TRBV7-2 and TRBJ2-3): GAGVSQSPSNKVTEKGKDVELRCDPISGHTALYWYRQSLGQGLEFLIYFQGNSAPDKSGLPSDRFSAERTGGSVSTLTIQRTQQEDSAVYLCASSLGTSSGTQYFGPGTRLTVL.

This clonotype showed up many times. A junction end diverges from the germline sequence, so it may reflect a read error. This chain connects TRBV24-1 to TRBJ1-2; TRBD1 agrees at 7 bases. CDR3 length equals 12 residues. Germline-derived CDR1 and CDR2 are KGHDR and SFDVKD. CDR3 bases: TGTGCCACCAGTGACCCGAGGGGGCTACAGAGCTTC. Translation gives CATSDPRGLQSF.

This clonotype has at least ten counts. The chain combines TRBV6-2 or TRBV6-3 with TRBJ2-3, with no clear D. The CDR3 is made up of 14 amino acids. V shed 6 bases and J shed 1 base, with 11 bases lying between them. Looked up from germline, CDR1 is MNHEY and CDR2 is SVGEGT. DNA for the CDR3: TGTGCCAGCAGCCCTCTGACTGGCACAGATACGCAGTATTTT. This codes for CASSPLTGTDTQYF.